This T cell receptor (beta chain) derives from a study of tumor-infiltrating lymphocytes in primary liver carcinoma. As for the study in general: Sample yields, roughly 3.5 to 8 million productive TCRbeta reads, were similar across the tissue types.

About this clonotype itself: At one boundary the junction diverges from the germline segment, which might be a read error.

Without any cell sorting, roughly 20-33 mg of bulk tissue yielded co-extracted RNA and DNA. TCR beta cDNA came from approximately 490 ng total RNA, primed with a constant-region primer. Libraries covering TCR beta were generated through three nested multiplex PCR rounds (using a slightly modified ARM-PCR). Forward primers for TRBV1-TRBV30 and a C-beta reverse primer served the first two PCR rounds, at roughly 10 cycles each. TCRdb reanalysed the multiplex PCR reads using MiXCR and keeps one entry per CDR3 protein. There are just over 20,000 distinct CDR3 sequences in the sample; 60% to 85% occur only once, and almost 40% lies in the top ten. Per the germline V gene, CDR1 is LGHNA and CDR2 is YSLEER. The CDR3 spans 16 residues.

The rearrangement uses TRBV4-3 and TRBJ2-1; 7 bases are shared with TRBD2. Sequenced sample: liver tumor tissue from sampling region 4. The subset was: tumor region T4, right-lateral pole. This clonotype was sampled from a woman aged 25 to 39 with primary liver carcinoma and hepatitis B virus infection. The CDR3, as DNA: TGCGACAGTAGCCAAGATTGGGACTACGCCTCCAATGAGCAGTTTTTC. This sequence encodes CDSSQDWDYASNEQFF.